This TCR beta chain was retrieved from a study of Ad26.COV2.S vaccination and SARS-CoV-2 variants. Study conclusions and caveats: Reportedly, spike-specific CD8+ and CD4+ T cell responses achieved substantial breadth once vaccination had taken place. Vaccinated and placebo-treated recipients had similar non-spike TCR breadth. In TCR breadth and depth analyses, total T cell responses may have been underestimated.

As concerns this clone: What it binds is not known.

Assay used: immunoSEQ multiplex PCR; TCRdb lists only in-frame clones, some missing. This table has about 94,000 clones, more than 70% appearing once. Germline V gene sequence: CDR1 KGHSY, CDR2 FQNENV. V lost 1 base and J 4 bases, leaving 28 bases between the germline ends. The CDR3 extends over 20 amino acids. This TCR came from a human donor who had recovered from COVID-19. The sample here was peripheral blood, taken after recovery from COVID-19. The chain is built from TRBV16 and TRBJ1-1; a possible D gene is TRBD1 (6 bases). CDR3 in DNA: TGTGCCAGCAGCCAATTACGGCTCCGAGGGAGGGGGACCGTGGGCACTGAAGCTTTCTTT. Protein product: CASSQLRLRGRGTVGTEAFF.